This TCR beta chain appears in the sequencing data of a study of shared clonotypes between healthy human individuals. The authors divided CD4+ cells into CD45RA+ naive and CD45RA-negative memory subsets. Generated by immunoSEQ multiplex PCR, the TCRdb table keeps only in-frame clones and is missing some. The sample lists over a million clones, approximately 70% occurring once. This CDR3 is built from 12 residues. Losses at the gene ends were 7 bases for V and 4 bases for J; bases not matched to a gene: 4. Germline loops: CDR1 SGHRS, CDR2 YFSETQ. The material sequenced was memory CD4+ T cells sorted from blood. Subset in this sample: CD45RA-negative fraction. The V call is TRBV5-1, the J call TRBJ1-2; 7 bases fit TRBD1. The TCR sequence derives from a man aged 18 to 30 in good health. For the CDR3, the DNA is TGCGCCAGCTCCGGGACAGTCTATGGCTACACCTTC. The encoded protein is CASSGTVYGYTF. Full variable domain (rest looked up from reference TRBV5-1 and TRBJ1-2): KAGVTQTPRYLIKTRGQQVTLSCSPISGHRSVSWYQQTPGQGLQFLFEYFSETQRNKGNFPGRFSGRQFSNSRSEMNVSTLELGDSALYLCASSGTVYGYTFGSGTRLTVV.